Presented here are 21 T cell receptor beta chains from one specimen sequenced in a study of spatial heterogeneity in lung cancer. Sample time point: sample taken at primary tumor resection. TCRdb used MiXCR to reprocess the 5' RACE reads, holding one entry per CDR3 protein. The table records approximately 13,000 distinct CDR3 sequences, 4.5% to 5.5% of them present only once. Their antigens are not known. Points from the study as a whole: Tumor mutation counts were tracked by expanded intratumoral alpha and beta TCR counts.

The sample consisted of lung tumor tissue, taken at surgery. The receptors here all came from a male donor with early-stage non-small cell lung cancer.

This clonotype was detected ten times or more. This chain uses TRBV21-1 with TRBJ2-2; the listed D gene, TRBD2, was not tested against the DNA. TRBV21-1 is noted as a pseudogene. The length of the CDR3 is 19 residues. The CDR3 bases are TGTGCCAGCAGCAAGCTGGAGAGTAAGAGCGGGGCGAACACCGGGGAGCTGTTTTTT. Translating it yields CASSKLESKSGANTGELFF.

This chain's CDR3 is CASRVEIGGRYNSPLHF. As DNA, the CDR3 is TGTGCCAGCAGAGTAGAAATCGGCGGCCGGTATAATTCACCCCTCCACTTT. V gene TRBV6-1 combines with J gene TRBJ1-6; D is unclear. Germline CDR1 is MNHNS and CDR2 is SASEGT. Trimming shortened V by 6 bases and J by 4 bases, and 19 bases separated the two germline ends. The CDR3 covers 17 residues.

The rearrangement uses TRBV6-6 and TRBJ2-7; maybe TRBD1 (5 bases). The CDR3 is 15 residues long. The germline V gene encodes CDR1 MNHNY and CDR2 SVGAGI (reference sequence). V was cut by 6 bases and J by 1 base, with 16 bases left in between. CDR3 DNA: TGTGCCAGCAGCATCTCAGGGATCCCGTCCTACGAGCAGTACTTC. Translating gives CASSISGIPSYEQYF.

The chain is built from TRBV19 and TRBJ1-1; TRBD1 matches 9 bases. Germline CDR1 LNHDA, CDR2 SQIVND (reference sequence). The CDR3 has 14 residues. V was clipped by 9 bases and J by 4 bases; unmatched bases: 9. This CDR3 reads CASKRDREGTEAFF. The CDR3 coding sequence is TGTGCCAGCAAACGGGACAGGGAGGGCACTGAAGCTTTCTTT. Full variable domain (remainder filled in from reference TRBV19 and TRBJ1-1): DGGITQSPKYLFRKEGQNVTLSCEQNLNHDAMYWYRQDPGQGLRLIYYSQIVNDFQKGDIAEGYSVSREKKESFPLTVTSAQKNPTAFYLCASKRDREGTEAFFGQGTRLTVV.

This clonotype was counted many times. The chain has TRBV4-1 and TRBJ2-5; D possibly uses TRBD1 or TRBD2 (5 bases each). CDR3 length: 16 amino acids. Trimming removed 2 bases at V and 4 bases at J, with 17 bases between. CDR1 is MGHRA, CDR2 YSYEKL, per germline. The CDR3 DNA sequence: TGCGCCAGCAGCCAACGGGACGGGCTGGGTACAGAGACCCAGTACTTC. Its translation: CASSQRDGLGTETQYF.

This clonotype was seen repeatedly, ten times or more. This chain joins TRBV2 and TRBJ2-3; the D gene is possibly TRBD2 (6 bases). Germline V CDR1 and CDR2: SNHLY, FYNNEI. The CDR3 length is 14 residues. Trimming removed 6 bases from V and 2 bases from J, with 12 bases in between. The CDR3 nucleotides read TGTGCCAGCAGGGCCGGGAGCAACACAGATACGCAGTATTTT. It is translated as CASRAGSNTDTQYF.

Here the CDR3 DNA reads TGCAGCGGGCTAGCGGGGGGGTACAATGAGCAGTTCTTC. This codes for CSGLAGGYNEQFF. The V call is TRBV29-1, the J call TRBJ2-1; 12 nucleotides match TRBD2. CDR3 length equals 13 residues. V gave up 7 bases and J gave up 4 bases; unmatched junction bases: 2. Germline values: CDR1 SQVTM, CDR2 ANQGSEA.

V is TRBV20-1 and J is TRBJ2-7, with D hard to call. The CDR3 runs to 12 residues. Germline V lookup: CDR1 DFQATT, CDR2 SNEGSKA (reference sequence). Trimming left V 3 bases short and J 3 bases short, with 9 bases between. In DNA form, the CDR3 reads TGCAGTGCTAGTCGTCTGGACTACGAGCAGTACTTC. Translation: CSASRLDYEQYF.

This chain connects TRBV6-5 to TRBJ1-6, with TRBD1 identical over 7 bases. Germline assignment: CDR1 MNHEY and CDR2 SVGAGI. This CDR3 contains 15 residues. Trimming at V came to 4 bases and at J to 5 bases, leaving 5 bases not matched to a gene. CDR3 loop: CASSWEQGNNSPLHF. Here the CDR3 DNA reads TGTGCCAGCAGTTGGGAACAGGGGAATAATTCACCCCTCCACTTT.

In this sample, this clonotype turned up many times. V is TRBV28 and J is TRBJ2-1; 8 bases line up with TRBD2. CDR1 MDHEN and CDR2 SYDVKM come from the germline V gene. CDR3 length: 15 amino acids. V shed 3 bases and J 0 bases; nucleotides not matched to a gene: 1. As DNA, the CDR3 is TGTGCCAGCAGTTTCGCGGGGGGCTCCTACAATGAGCAGTTCTTC. Amino acids: CASSFAGGSYNEQFF.

This clonotype was detected ten times or more. CDR3 sequence reads: CASSRSASYEQYF. The CDR3 DNA follows: TGTGCCAGTAGTAGGTCAGCCTCCTACGAGCAGTACTTC. The chain uses TRBV19 and TRBJ2-7; no firm D call. The V gene's germline CDR1 is LNHDA and CDR2 SQIVND (reference sequence). The CDR3 totals 13 residues. The ends were cut back, 4 bases at V and 0 bases at J, with 7 bases in the middle.

The V and J genes are TRBV10-3 and TRBJ1-1; D not resolved. Germline lookup yields CDR1 ENHRY and CDR2 SYGVKD. There are 12 residues in the CDR3. Deletions cut 2 bases from V and 3 bases from J, with 4 bases between. CDR3 residues: CAISEDHTEAFF. In nucleotides, the CDR3 is TGTGCCATCAGTGAGGACCACACTGAAGCTTTCTTT.

This clonotype has ten or more counts. The CDR3 bases are TGTGCCAGCAGCATAACTAGCGGGAGCTCCTACGAGCAGTACTTC. Its translation is CASSITSGSSYEQYF. This chain connects TRBV7-2 to TRBJ2-7, with 11 bases matching TRBD2. The trim removed 5 bases at V and 0 bases at J, leaving 3 bases unmatched. The CDR3 length is 15 residues. Germline assignment: CDR1 SGHTA and CDR2 FQGNSA. The whole variable domain, filled in from reference TRBV7-2 and TRBJ2-7, reads GAGVSQSPSNKVTEKGKDVELRCDPISGHTALYWYRQSLGQGLEFLIYFQGNSAPDKSGLPSDRFSAERTGGSVSTLTIQRTQQEDSAVYLCASSITSGSSYEQYFGPGTRLTVT.

This clonotype was detected ten times or more. V gene TRBV6-1 combines with J gene TRBJ2-2; a possible D gene is TRBD2 (5 bases). V was shortened by 2 bases and J by 5 bases, with 9 bases between the two germline ends. From germline, CDR1 is MNHNS and CDR2 SASEGT. CDR3 length: 14 amino acids. As DNA, the CDR3 is TGTGCCAGCAGTGAATACGGGGTAACCGGGGAGCTGTTTTTT. Translated, it gives CASSEYGVTGELFF.

This clonotype was picked up many times. The gene calls are TRBV7-2 and TRBJ2-1, with D hard to call. CDR3 length: 13 residues. V lost 1 base and J lost 11, with 12 bases in between. Germline loops: CDR1 SGHTA, CDR2 FQGNSA. CDR3 in DNA: TGTGCCAGCAGCTTAGAGATAGCATGGAAGCAGTTCTTC. This sequence encodes CASSLEIAWKQFF.

In this sample, this clonotype turned up many times. V and J are TRBV6-1 and TRBJ1-4; D call uncertain. Trimming stripped 5 bases from V and 7 bases from J, with 17 bases between. From germline, CDR1 is MNHNS and CDR2 SASEGT. The CDR3 contains 15 residues. CDR3 sequence: CASSPTEGGGEKLFF. CDR3 bases: TGTGCCAGCAGTCCCACCGAGGGAGGCGGTGAAAAACTGTTTTTT.

This clonotype was recorded at least ten times. The chain links TRBV30 to TRBJ2-7; possible D gene TRBD1, 6 bases. The CDR3 sequence is 14 residues long. The germline V gene encodes CDR1 GTSNPN and CDR2 SVGIG (reference sequence). Trimming took off 3 bases at V and 1 base at J, with 13 bases between the two ends. Here the CDR3 DNA reads TGTGCCTGGAGCGTTGGGGGCGCATCCTACGAGCAGTACTTC. Translation: CAWSVGGASYEQYF.

This clonotype was counted at least ten times. The gene calls are TRBV7-2 and TRBJ2-7; 10 bases line up with TRBD2. This CDR3 region has 18 residues. V was clipped by 0 bases and J by 9 bases; unmatched bases: 17. Germline-derived CDR1 and CDR2 are SGHTA and FQGNSA. CDR3 protein: CASSLAVGLAGALRLQYF. The CDR3 nucleotides read TGTGCCAGCAGCTTAGCGGTGGGGCTAGCGGGGGCGCTAAGATTGCAGTACTTC.

This sequence joins TRBV27 and TRBJ2-7; D unresolved. The V gene lost 2 bases and the J gene lost 3 bases, with 11 bases spanning the gap. CDR1 and CDR2 from the germline V gene are MNHEY and SMNVEV (reference sequence). The CDR3 totals 14 residues. DNA for the CDR3: TGTGCCAGCAGTTTACAGCCGATGGGCTACGAGCAGTACTTC. Translation: CASSLQPMGYEQYF.

This clonotype was counted ten times or more. V is TRBV30 and J is TRBJ2-3; TRBD1 is a possible D gene (6 bases). V shed 4 bases and J shed 0 bases, with 17 bases lying between them. The CDR3 runs to 16 residues. The germline gives CDR1 GTSNPN, CDR2 SVGIG (reference sequence). CDR3 region: CAWTPGHLISTDTQYF. The CDR3 region has the DNA TGTGCCTGGACGCCGGGACACCTAATTAGCACAGATACGCAGTATTTT.

Many counts were recorded for this clonotype. The rearrangement uses TRBV5-1 and TRBJ2-7; 11 nucleotides align to TRBD1. CDR3 length: 13 residues. Germline CDR1 SGHRS, CDR2 YFSETQ. V shed 2 bases, J shed 6 bases, and the junction held 1 base outside the gene matches. In DNA form, the CDR3 reads TGCGCCAGCAGCTTCGGGACAGGGGGCGAGCAGTACTTC. It translates to CASSFGTGGEQYF.